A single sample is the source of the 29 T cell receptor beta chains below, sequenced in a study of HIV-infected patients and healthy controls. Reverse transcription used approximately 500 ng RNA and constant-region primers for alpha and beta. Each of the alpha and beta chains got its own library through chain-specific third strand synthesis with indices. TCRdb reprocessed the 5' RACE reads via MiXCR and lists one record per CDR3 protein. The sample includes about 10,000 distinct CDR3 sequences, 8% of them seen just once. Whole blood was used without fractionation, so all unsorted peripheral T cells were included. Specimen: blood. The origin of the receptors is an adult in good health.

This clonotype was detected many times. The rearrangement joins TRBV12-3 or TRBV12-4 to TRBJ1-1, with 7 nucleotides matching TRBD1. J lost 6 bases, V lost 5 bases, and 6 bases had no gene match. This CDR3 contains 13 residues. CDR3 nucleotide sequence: TGTGCCAGCAGTAATAGGGGGCAAGCTGAAGCTTTCTTT. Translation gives CASSNRGQAEAFF.

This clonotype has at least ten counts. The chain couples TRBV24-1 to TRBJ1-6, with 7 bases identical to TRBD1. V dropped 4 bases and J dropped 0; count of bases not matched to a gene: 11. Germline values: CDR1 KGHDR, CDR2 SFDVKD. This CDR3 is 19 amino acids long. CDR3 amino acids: CATSDDGTVLSSYNSPLHF. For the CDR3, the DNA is TGTGCCACCAGTGACGACGGGACAGTCCTAAGCTCCTATAATTCACCCCTCCACTTT.

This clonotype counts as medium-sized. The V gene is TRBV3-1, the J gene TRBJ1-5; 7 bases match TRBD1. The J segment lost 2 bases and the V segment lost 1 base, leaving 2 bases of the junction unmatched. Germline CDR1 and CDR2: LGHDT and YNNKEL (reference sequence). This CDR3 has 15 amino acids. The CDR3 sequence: CASSQGGQGNQPQHF. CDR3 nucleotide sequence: TGTGCCAGCAGCCAAGGTGGACAGGGCAATCAGCCCCAGCATTTT.

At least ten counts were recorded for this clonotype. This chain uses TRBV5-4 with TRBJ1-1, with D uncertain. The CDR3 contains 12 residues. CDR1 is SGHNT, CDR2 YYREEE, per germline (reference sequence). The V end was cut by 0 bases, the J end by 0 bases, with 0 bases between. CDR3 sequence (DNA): TGTGCCAGCAGCTTGGTGAACACTGAAGCTTTCTTT. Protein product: CASSLVNTEAFF.

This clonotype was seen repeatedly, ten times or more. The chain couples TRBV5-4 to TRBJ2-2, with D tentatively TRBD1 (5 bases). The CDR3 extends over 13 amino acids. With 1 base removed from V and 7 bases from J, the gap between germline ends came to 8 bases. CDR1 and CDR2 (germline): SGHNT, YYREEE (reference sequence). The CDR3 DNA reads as TGTGCCAGCAGCTTGAGGGGTTACGGGGAGCTGTTTTTT. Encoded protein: CASSLRGYGELFF.

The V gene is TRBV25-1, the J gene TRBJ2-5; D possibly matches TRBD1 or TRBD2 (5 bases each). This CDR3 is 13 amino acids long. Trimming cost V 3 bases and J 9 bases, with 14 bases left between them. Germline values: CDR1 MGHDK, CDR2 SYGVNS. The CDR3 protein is CASSEGVQRAQYF. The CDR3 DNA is TGTGCCAGCAGTGAGGGGGTACAGAGGGCCCAGTACTTC. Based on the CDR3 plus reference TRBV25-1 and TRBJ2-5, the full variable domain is EADIYQTPRYLVIGTGKKITLECSQTMGHDKMYWYQQDPGMELHLIHYSYGVNSTEKGDLSSESTVSRIRTEHFPLTLESARPSHTSQYLCASSEGVQRAQYFGPGTRLLVL.

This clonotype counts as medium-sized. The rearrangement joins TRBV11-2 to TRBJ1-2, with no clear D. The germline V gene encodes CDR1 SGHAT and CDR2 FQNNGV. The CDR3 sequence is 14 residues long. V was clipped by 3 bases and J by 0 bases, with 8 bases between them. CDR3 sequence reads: CASSLRGSNYGYTF. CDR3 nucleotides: TGTGCCAGCAGCTTGCGAGGGTCTAACTATGGCTACACCTTC.

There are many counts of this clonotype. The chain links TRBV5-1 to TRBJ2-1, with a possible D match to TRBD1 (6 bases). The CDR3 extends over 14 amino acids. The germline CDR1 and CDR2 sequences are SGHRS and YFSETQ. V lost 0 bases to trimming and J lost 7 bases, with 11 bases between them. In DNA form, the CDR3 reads TGCGCCAGCAGCTTGGGTCCTGGGACAAATGAGCAGTTCTTC. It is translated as CASSLGPGTNEQFF.

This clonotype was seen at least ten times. The CDR3 here is CASSLVGQGRNQPQHF. The DNA for the CDR3 is TGTGCCAGCAGCTTAGTGGGACAGGGGAGGAATCAGCCCCAGCATTTT. V and J are TRBV7-2 and TRBJ1-5; 10 bases fit TRBD1. This CDR3 has 16 residues. Germline-derived CDR1 and CDR2 are SGHTA and FQGNSA. V dropped 1 base and J dropped 4; count of bases not matched to a gene: 4.

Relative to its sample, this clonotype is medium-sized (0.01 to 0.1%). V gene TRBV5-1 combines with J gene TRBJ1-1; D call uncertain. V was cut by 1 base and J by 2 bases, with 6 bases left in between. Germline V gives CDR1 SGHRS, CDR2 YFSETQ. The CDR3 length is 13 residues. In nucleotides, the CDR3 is TGCGCCAGCAGCTTGCAGCTTAACACTGAAGCTTTCTTT. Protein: CASSLQLNTEAFF. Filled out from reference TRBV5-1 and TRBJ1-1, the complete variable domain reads KAGVTQTPRYLIKTRGQQVTLSCSPISGHRSVSWYQQTPGQGLQFLFEYFSETQRNKGNFPGRFSGRQFSNSRSEMNVSTLELGDSALYLCASSLQLNTEAFFGQGTRLTVV.

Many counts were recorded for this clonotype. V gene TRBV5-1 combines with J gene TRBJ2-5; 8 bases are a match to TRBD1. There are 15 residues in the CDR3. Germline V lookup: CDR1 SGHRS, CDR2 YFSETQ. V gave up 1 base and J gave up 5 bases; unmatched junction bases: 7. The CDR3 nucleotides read TGCGCCAGCAGCTTGACCGGCGGACAGGGCGAGACCCAGTACTTC. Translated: CASSLTGGQGETQYF.

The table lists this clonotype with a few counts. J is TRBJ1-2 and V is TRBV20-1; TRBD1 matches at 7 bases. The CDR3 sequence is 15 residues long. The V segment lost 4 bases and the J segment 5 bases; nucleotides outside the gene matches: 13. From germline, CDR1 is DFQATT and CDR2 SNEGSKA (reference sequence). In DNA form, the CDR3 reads TGCAGTGCTAACACAGGGGCGATATTTTCTTATGGCTACACCTTC. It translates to CSANTGAIFSYGYTF.

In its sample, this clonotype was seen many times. This CDR3 is CASSPGISNTEAFF. The CDR3 DNA reads as TGTGCCAGCTCTCCAGGGATATCGAACACTGAAGCTTTCTTT. The chain combines TRBV10-3 with TRBJ1-1; TRBD1 is a possible D gene (5 bases). Germline V gives CDR1 ENHRY, CDR2 SYGVKD. The CDR3 loop spans 14 amino acids. The V end was cut by 10 bases, the J end by 1 base, with 16 bases between.

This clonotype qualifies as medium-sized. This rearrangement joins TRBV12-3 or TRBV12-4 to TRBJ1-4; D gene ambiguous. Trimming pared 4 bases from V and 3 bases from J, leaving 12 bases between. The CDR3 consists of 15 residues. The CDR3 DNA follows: TGTGCCAGCAGTTCCTACTTTGGGGCTAATGAAAAACTGTTTTTT. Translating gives CASSSYFGANEKLFF.

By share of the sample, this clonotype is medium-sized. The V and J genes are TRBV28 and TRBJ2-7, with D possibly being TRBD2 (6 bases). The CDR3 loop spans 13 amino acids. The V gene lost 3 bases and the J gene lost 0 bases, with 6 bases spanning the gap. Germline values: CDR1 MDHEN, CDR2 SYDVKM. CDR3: CASSLTSSYEQYF. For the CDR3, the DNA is TGTGCCAGCAGTTTGACTAGCTCCTACGAGCAGTACTTC.

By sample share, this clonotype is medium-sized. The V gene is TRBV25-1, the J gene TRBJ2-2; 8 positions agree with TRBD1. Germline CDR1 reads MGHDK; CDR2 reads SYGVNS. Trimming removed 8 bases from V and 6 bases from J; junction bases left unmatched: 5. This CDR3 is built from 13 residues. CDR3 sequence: CASATGGSGELFF. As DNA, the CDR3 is TGTGCCAGCGCTACAGGGGGATCCGGGGAGCTGTTTTTT. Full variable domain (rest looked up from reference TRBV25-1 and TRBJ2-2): EADIYQTPRYLVIGTGKKITLECSQTMGHDKMYWYQQDPGMELHLIHYSYGVNSTEKGDLSSESTVSRIRTEHFPLTLESARPSHTSQYLCASATGGSGELFFGEGSRLTVL.

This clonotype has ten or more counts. The CDR3 loop is CASSPIPTGITYNEQFF. The CDR3 DNA is TGTGCCAGTAGTCCGATCCCGACAGGGATCACCTACAATGAGCAGTTCTTC. The chain is built from TRBV19 and TRBJ2-1, with 7 bases aligning to TRBD1. V lost 5 bases, J lost 2 bases, and 12 bases stayed unmatched. This CDR3 is built from 17 residues. The V gene's germline CDR1 is LNHDA and CDR2 SQIVND (reference sequence).

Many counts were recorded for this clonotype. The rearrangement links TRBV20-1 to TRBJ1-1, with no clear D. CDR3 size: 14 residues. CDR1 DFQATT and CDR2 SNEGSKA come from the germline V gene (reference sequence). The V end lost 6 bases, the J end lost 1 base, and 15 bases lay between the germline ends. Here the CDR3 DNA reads TGCAGTGCGCCCCAGACGGCGGGGAACACTGAAGCTTTCTTT. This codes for CSAPQTAGNTEAFF.

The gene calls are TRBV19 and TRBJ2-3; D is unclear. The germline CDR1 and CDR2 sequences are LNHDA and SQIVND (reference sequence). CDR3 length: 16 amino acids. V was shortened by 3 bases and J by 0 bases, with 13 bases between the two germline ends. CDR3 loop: CASSIGDHPSTDTQYF. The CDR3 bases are TGTGCCAGTAGTATTGGGGATCACCCTAGCACAGATACGCAGTATTTT.

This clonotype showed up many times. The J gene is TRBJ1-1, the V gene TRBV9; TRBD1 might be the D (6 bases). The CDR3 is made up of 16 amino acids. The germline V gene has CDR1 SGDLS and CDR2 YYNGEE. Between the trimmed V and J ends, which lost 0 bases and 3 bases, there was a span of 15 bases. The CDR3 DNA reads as TGTGCCAGCAGCGTAGGTCCTCGCAGGGGTGACACTGAAGCTTTCTTT. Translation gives CASSVGPRRGDTEAFF.

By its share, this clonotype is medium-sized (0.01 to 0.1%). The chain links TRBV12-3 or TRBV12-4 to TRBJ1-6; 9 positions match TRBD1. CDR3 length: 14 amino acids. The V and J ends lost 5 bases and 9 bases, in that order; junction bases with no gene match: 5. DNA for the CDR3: TGTGCCAGCAGTCTCACAGGGGGCTCTTCACCCCTCCACTTT. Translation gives CASSLTGGSSPLHF.

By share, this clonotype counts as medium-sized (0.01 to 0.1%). CDR3 DNA sequence: TGTGCCAGCAGCTTACCTCTAGCGTCGCAGTATTTT. Translation: CASSLPLASQYF. The chain has TRBV7-2 and TRBJ2-3; tentative D call: TRBD2 (6 bases). V gave up 2 bases and J gave up 10 bases, with 10 bases separating them. Looked up from germline, CDR1 is SGHTA and CDR2 is FQGNSA. The CDR3 has 12 residues.

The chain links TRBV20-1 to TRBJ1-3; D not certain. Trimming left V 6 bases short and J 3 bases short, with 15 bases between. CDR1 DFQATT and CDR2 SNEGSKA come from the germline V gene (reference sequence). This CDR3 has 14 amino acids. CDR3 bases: TGCAGTGCCCCTGACCGATCGTATGGAAACACCATATATTTT. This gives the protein CSAPDRSYGNTIYF.

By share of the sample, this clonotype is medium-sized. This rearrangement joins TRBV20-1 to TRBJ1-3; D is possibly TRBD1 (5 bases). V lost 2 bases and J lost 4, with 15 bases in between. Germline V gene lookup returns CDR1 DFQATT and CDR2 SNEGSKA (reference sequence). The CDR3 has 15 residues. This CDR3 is CSARLRGRGGNTIYF. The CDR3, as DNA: TGCAGTGCTAGACTACGGGGACGGGGGGGAAACACCATATATTTT.

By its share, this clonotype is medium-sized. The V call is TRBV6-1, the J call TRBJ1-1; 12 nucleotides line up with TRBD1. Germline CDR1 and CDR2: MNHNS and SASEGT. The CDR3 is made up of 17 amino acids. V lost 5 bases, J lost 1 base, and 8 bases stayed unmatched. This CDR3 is CASSPGDRGLGNTEAFF. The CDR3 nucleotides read TGTGCCAGCAGTCCCGGGGACAGGGGGCTTGGGAACACTGAAGCTTTCTTT.

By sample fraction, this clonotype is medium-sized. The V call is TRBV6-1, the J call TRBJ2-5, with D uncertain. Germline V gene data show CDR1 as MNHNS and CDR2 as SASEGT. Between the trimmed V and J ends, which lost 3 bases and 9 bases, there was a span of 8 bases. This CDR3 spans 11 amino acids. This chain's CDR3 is CASSEGRPQYF. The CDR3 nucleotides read TGTGCCAGCAGTGAGGGTAGGCCCCAGTACTTC.

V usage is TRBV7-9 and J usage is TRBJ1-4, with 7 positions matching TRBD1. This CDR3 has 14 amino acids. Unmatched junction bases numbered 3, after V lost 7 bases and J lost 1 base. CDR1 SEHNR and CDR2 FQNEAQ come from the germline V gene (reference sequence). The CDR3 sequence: CASTGGGTNEKLFF. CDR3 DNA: TGTGCCAGCACAGGGGGAGGAACTAATGAAAAACTGTTTTTT. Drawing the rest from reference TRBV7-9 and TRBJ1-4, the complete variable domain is DTGVSQNPRHKITKRGQNVTFRCDPISEHNRLYWYRQTLGQGPEFLTYFQNEAQLEKSRLLSDRFSAERPKGSFSTLEIQRTEQGDSAMYLCASTGGGTNEKLFFGSGTQLSVL.

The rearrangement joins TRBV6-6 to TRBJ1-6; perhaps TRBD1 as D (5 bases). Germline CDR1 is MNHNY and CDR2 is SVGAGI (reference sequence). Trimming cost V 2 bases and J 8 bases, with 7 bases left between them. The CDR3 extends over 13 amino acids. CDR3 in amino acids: CASSYRGDSPLHF. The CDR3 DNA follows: TGTGCCAGCAGTTACAGGGGAGATTCACCCCTCCACTTT.

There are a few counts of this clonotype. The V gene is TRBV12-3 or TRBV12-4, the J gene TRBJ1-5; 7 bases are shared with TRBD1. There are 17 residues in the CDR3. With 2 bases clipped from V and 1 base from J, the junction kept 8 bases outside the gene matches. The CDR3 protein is CASSLSTGRLSNQPQHF. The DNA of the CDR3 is TGTGCCAGCAGTTTATCGACAGGGAGGCTAAGCAATCAGCCCCAGCATTTT.